The sequence of this T cell receptor (beta chain) was determined in a study of T cell responses to AZD1222 COVID-19 vaccine. Regarding the study as a whole: Across spike, vaccine-associated CD4 TCRs were found, dominant at 160-218 and 743-854. Clonal diversity was possibly underestimated, and white British individuals and females predominated among donors. Recipients of two AZD1222 doses showed rising Spike-specific TCR breadth and depth. None of the repertoires were sampled until the peak T cell response had passed.

Worth noting for this clone: The antigen remains unidentified.

Assay: immunoSEQ multiplex PCR; the TCRdb copy retains only in-frame clones and omits some. The sample comprises tens of thousands of clones, approximately 88% of which are singletons, and about 25% rests with the top ten. V lost 2 bases and J 5 bases, leaving 3 bases between the germline ends. The CDR3 runs to 11 residues. The input for sequencing was peripheral blood, taken 28 days after the second AZD1222 dose. The TCR originated in an adult who received the AZD1222 COVID-19 vaccine. The genes are TRBV12-3 or TRBV12-4 and TRBJ1-1; the D is unclear. CDR3 sequence: CASSLRTEAFF. Written as DNA, the CDR3 is TGTGCCAGCAGTTTAAGGACTGAAGCTTTCTTT.